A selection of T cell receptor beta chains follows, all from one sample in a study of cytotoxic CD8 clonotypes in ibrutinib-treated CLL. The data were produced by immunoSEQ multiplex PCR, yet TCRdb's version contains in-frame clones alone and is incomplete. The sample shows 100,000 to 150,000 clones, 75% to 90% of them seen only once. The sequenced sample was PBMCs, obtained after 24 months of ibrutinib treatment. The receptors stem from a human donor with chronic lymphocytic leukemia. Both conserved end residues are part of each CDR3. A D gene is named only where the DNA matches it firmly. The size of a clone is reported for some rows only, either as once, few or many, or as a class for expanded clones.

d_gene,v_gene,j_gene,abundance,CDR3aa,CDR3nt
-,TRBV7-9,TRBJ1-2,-,CASSLQGGIYGYTF,TGTGCCAGCAGCTTACAGGGAGGGATCTATGGCTACACCTTC
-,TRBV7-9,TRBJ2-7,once,CASRIGGSTYEQYF,TGTGCCAGCCGGATTGGGGGGTCAACCTACGAGCAGTACTTC
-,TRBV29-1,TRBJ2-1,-,CSVEGDGGTARDEQFF,TGCAGCGTTGAAGGGGACGGCGGAACGGCAAGGGATGAGCAGTTCTTC
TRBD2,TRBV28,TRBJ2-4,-,CASSRTSGRANIQYF,TGTGCCAGCAGTCGGACTAGCGGGAGGGCCAACATTCAGTACTTC
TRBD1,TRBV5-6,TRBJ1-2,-,CASTRDRGVVRHYGYTF,TGTGCCAGCACCCGGGACAGGGGGGTTGTACGGCACTATGGCTACACCTTC
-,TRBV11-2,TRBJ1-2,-,CASRPNLRDGAYGYTF,TGTGCCAGCAGACCTAACCTCAGGGATGGGGCCTATGGCTACACCTTC
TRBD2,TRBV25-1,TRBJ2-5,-,CASSHLAGGSRETQYF,TGTGCCAGCAGCCATTTAGCGGGGGGTAGCAGGGAGACCCAGTACTTC
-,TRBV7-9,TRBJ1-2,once,CASSQHSGAGLHGYTF,TGTGCCAGCAGCCAACACTCCGGGGCGGGCTTACATGGCTACACCTTC
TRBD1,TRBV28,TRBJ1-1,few,CASSTDRANTEAFF,TGTGCCAGCAGCACTGACAGGGCTAACACTGAAGCTTTCTTT
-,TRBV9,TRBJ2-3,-,CASSVGDGDTQYF,TGTGCCAGCAGCGTAGGAGACGGGGATACGCAGTATTTT
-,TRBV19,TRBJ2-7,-,CASSSVDRYEQYF,TGTGCCAGTAGTTCCGTAGACAGATACGAGCAGTACTTC
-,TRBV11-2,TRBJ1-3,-,CASSLITGGVSGNTIYF,TGTGCCAGCAGCTTAATTACAGGAGGAGTCTCTGGAAACACCATATATTTT
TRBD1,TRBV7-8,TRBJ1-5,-,CASSLLDRGVRNQPQHF,TGTGCCAGCAGCTTACTGGACAGGGGAGTACGCAATCAGCCCCAGCATTTT
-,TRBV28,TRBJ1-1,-,CASSLVRTEAFF,TGTGCCAGCAGTTTAGTAAGGACTGAAGCTTTCTTT
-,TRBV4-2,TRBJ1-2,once,CASSQGSASSYGYTF,TGTGCCAGCAGCCAAGGCTCGGCATCCTCGTATGGCTACACCTTC
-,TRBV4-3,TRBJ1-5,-,CASSQVYSRWSNQPQHF,TGCGCCAGCAGCCAAGTGTACTCAAGGTGGAGCAATCAGCCCCAGCATTTT
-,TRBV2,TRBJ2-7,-,CASSVGLYEQYF,TGTGCCAGCAGTGTAGGTCTTTACGAGCAGTACTTC
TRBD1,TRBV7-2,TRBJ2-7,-,CASSLVVTGTYEQYF,TGTGCCAGCAGCTTAGTAGTGACAGGGACCTACGAGCAGTACTTC